This is a list of T cell receptor beta chains from one sample in a study of PD-L1 blockade in urothelial cancer. This table comes from immunoSEQ multiplex PCR, and its TCRdb copy is limited to in-frame clones, with some not included. The repertoire holds 70,000 to 75,000 clones, with 84% as singletons. Sequenced here: PBMCs, sampled around atezolizumab (anti-PD-L1) treatment. These receptors all stem from a man aged 65-85 years with urothelial cancer. Each CDR3 is given with its conserved first and last residue. A D gene is named only where the DNA matches it firmly. Where a row states a size, it is once, few, many or the class of an expanded clone; other rows omit it.

J: TRBJ1-2; D: .; V: TRBV7-8; size: .; DNA: TGTGCCAGCAGCGCATTGCAGGGGAGCGACACCTTC; CDR3: CASSALQGSDTF
J: TRBJ2-1; D: .; V: TRBV7-9; size: .; DNA: TGTGCCAGCAGCTTCCACCACCGTCTGGCTGGGCAGGGAACAAATGAGCAGTTCTTC; CDR3: CASSFHHRLAGQGTNEQFF
J: TRBJ1-2; D: .; V: TRBV18; size: .; DNA: TGTGCCAGCTCACCACTAACTCAGGGAGGGGACTATGGCTACACCTTC; CDR3: CASSPLTQGGDYGYTF
J: TRBJ2-1; D: .; V: TRBV28; size: .; DNA: TGTGCCAGCAGGGCGGGCGGCGGGAACAATGAGCAGTTCTTC; CDR3: CASRAGGGNNEQFF
J: TRBJ1-4; D: TRBD1; V: TRBV5-4; size: .; DNA: TGTGCCAGCAGCCAGGACAGGATAGAAAAACTGTTTTTT; CDR3: CASSQDRIEKLFF
J: TRBJ2-5; D: TRBD2; V: TRBV18; size: .; DNA: TGTGCCAGCTCACAGAGCCTAGCGGAAGAGACCCAGTACTTC; CDR3: CASSQSLAEETQYF
J: TRBJ2-1; D: .; V: TRBV29-1; size: .; DNA: TGCAGCGCCAGGGGGGACTCCAGCGGGCTTTGGCGCGATGAGCAGTTCTTC; CDR3: CSARGDSSGLWRDEQFF
J: TRBJ1-3; D: .; V: TRBV29-1; size: .; DNA: TGCAGCGTTGGTCGGTCGCCCGACTCTGGAAACACCATATATTTT; CDR3: CSVGRSPDSGNTIYF
J: TRBJ1-5; D: .; V: TRBV4-1; size: .; DNA: TGCGCCAGCAGCCAGTATCCCGTGAGGGTCAATCAGCCCCAGCATTTT; CDR3: CASSQYPVRVNQPQHF
J: TRBJ2-3; D: TRBD1; V: TRBV5-1; size: .; DNA: TGCGCCAGCAGCCAGAACAGACAGGGCCCAGATACGCAGTATTTT; CDR3: CASSQNRQGPDTQYF
J: TRBJ2-3; D: .; V: TRBV6-1; size: .; DNA: TGTGCCAGCAGTGGGGGGGACTTCACAGATACGCAGTATTTT; CDR3: CASSGGDFTDTQYF
J: TRBJ2-2; D: TRBD1; V: TRBV27; size: .; DNA: TGTGCCAGCAGTTCAGGGACAGGGTGGGAGCTGTTTTTT; CDR3: CASSSGTGWELFF
J: TRBJ2-1; D: TRBD1; V: TRBV6-5; size: .; DNA: TGTGCCAGCAACCGGGGACAGGGGGCCTACAATGAGCAGTTCTTC; CDR3: CASNRGQGAYNEQFF
J: TRBJ1-1; D: .; V: TRBV25-1; size: .; DNA: TGTGCCAGCAGTGAGGGGGGAGGGGGCACTGAAGCTTTCTTT; CDR3: CASSEGGGGTEAFF
J: TRBJ1-1; D: .; V: TRBV10-3; size: .; DNA: TGTGCCATCAGTGACCTCGGAAGGGGGGGCACTGAAGCTTTCTTT; CDR3: CAISDLGRGGTEAFF
J: TRBJ1-2; D: .; V: TRBV19; size: .; DNA: TGTGCCAGTACCCCGACAGGAGTCTATGGCTACACCTTC; CDR3: CASTPTGVYGYTF
J: TRBJ1-1; D: TRBD1; V: TRBV11-1; size: .; DNA: TGTGCCAGCAGCTTAGGACAGGGCCTGGGAGCTTTCTTT; CDR3: CASSLGQGLGAFF
J: TRBJ2-4; D: .; V: TRBV2; size: .; DNA: TGTGCCAGCAGTGATTTTGCGGGAATAACCAAAAACATTCAGTACTTC; CDR3: CASSDFAGITKNIQYF
J: TRBJ1-1; D: .; V: TRBV19; size: .; DNA: TGTGCCAGTCAGGAACTGATGAACACTGAAGCTTTCTTT; CDR3: CASQELMNTEAFF
J: TRBJ2-3; D: .; V: TRBV6-5; size: .; DNA: TGTGCCAGCTCCCAACAGGGAGCAAGCACAGATACGCAGTATTTT; CDR3: CASSQQGASTDTQYF
J: TRBJ2-7; D: .; V: TRBV2; size: .; DNA: TGTGCCAGCAGTGAAGCTCTGGGGGGATGGGAGCAGTACTTC; CDR3: CASSEALGGWEQYF
J: TRBJ2-5; D: .; V: TRBV7-9; size: .; DNA: TGTGCCAGCAGCCCAAAGGGGCTAAGGGAGACCCAGTACTTC; CDR3: CASSPKGLRETQYF
J: TRBJ2-3; D: TRBD2; V: TRBV2; size: .; DNA: TGTGCCAGCACCCAAGGGACTAGCGGAACAGATACGCAGTATTTT; CDR3: CASTQGTSGTDTQYF
J: TRBJ2-1; D: .; V: TRBV19; size: .; DNA: TGTGCCAGTAGTATAGGTGGGGCCTCCAATGAGCAGTTCTTC; CDR3: CASSIGGASNEQFF
J: TRBJ1-4; D: TRBD1; V: TRBV5-5; size: .; DNA: TGTGCCAGCAGCTTGGGGGACAGGAGCTCAACTAATGAAAAACTGTTTTTT; CDR3: CASSLGDRSSTNEKLFF
J: TRBJ2-5; D: TRBD1; V: TRBV23-1; size: .; DNA: TGCGCCAACCGGGTTTGGACAGGGCAGACTGGGACCCAGTACTTC; CDR3: CANRVWTGQTGTQYF
J: TRBJ2-1; D: TRBD2; V: TRBV6-1; size: .; DNA: TGTGCCAGCAGCATGACTGGCGGGAGGGCTAATGAGCAGTTCTTC; CDR3: CASSMTGGRANEQFF
J: TRBJ1-2; D: TRBD1; V: TRBV25-1; size: few; DNA: TGTGCCTGCCAGGGGGCTAACTATGGCTACACCTTC; CDR3: CACQGANYGYTF
J: TRBJ2-1; D: TRBD1; V: TRBV7-2; size: .; DNA: TGTGCCAGCAGTCCTAGACAGGGCTTGGTATATGAGCAGTTCTTC; CDR3: CASSPRQGLVYEQFF
J: TRBJ2-3; D: .; V: TRBV6-1; size: .; DNA: TGTGCCAGCGGTTTGAGGAGCACAGATACGCAGTATTTT; CDR3: CASGLRSTDTQYF
J: TRBJ2-1; D: TRBD2; V: TRBV12-5; size: .; DNA: TGTGCTAGTAGGGGTAGCGGGAGTATCTACAATGAGCAGTTCTTC; CDR3: CASRGSGSIYNEQFF
J: TRBJ2-7; D: .; V: TRBV5-1; size: few; DNA: TGCGCCAGCAGCTTCCGGCCCGACACCTACGAGCAGTACTTC; CDR3: CASSFRPDTYEQYF
J: TRBJ2-7; D: TRBD2; V: TRBV11-2; size: .; DNA: TGTGCCAGCAGCCTCGGGACTAGCGGGAGATTCTACGAGCAGTACTTC; CDR3: CASSLGTSGRFYEQYF
J: TRBJ2-7; D: .; V: TRBV6-8; size: few; DNA: TGTGCCAGCAGTTACGCCCCAGACAGGCTCTCCTACGAGCAGTACTTC; CDR3: CASSYAPDRLSYEQYF
J: TRBJ2-1; D: TRBD2; V: TRBV7-9; size: .; DNA: TGTGCCAGCAGCTTTGGGACTAGCGGGAGCTCCTACAATGAGCAGTTCTTC; CDR3: CASSFGTSGSSYNEQFF
J: TRBJ2-3; D: TRBD1; V: TRBV7-8; size: .; DNA: TGTGCCAGCAGCTTGACAGGGGGCGAGACAGATACGCAGTATTTT; CDR3: CASSLTGGETDTQYF
J: TRBJ2-5; D: .; V: TRBV9; size: .; DNA: TGTGCCAGCAGCACAGCCACAGGGAACCAAGAGACCCAGTACTTC; CDR3: CASSTATGNQETQYF
J: TRBJ2-2; D: TRBD2; V: TRBV28; size: .; DNA: TGTGCCAGCAGTCTCGGGACTAGCGGGGCCGGGGAGCTGTTTTTT; CDR3: CASSLGTSGAGELFF
J: TRBJ2-1; D: .; V: TRBV27; size: once; DNA: TGTGCCAGCATCCCTAATCAGGGGCATGGGCAGTTCTTC; CDR3: CASIPNQGHGQFF
J: TRBJ1-4; D: .; V: TRBV5-1; size: .; DNA: TGCGCCAGCAGCCCAACAGGGATTGGGGAAAAACTGTTTTTT; CDR3: CASSPTGIGEKLFF